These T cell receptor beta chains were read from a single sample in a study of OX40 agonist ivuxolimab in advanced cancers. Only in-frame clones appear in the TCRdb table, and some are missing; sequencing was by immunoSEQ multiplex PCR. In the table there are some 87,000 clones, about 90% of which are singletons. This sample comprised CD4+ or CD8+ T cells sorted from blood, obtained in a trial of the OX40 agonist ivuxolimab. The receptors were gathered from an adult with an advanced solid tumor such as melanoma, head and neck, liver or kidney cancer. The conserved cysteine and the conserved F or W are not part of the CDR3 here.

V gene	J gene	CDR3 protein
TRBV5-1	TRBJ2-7	ASSLETGPGYEQY
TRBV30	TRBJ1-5	AWRGQGTTQH
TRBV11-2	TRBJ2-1	ASSLRVDEQF
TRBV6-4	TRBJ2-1	ASSDLEGASYNEQF
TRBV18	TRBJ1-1	ASSVQGNTEAF
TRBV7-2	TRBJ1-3	ASSWTGALSGNTIY
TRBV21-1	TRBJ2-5	ASGTSGGRETQY
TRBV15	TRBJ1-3	ATSLSGNTIY
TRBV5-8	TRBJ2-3	ASSTGTLLTDTQY
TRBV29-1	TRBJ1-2	SGATGYGYT
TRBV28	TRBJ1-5	AGGTADNQPQH
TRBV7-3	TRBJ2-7	ASSLTSGYKEQY
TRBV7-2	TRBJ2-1	ASRLAGGLNEQF
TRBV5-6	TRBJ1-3	ASSVTGGTGNTIY
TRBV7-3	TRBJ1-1	ASSLTGVYTEAF
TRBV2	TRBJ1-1	ASAGTTNTEAF
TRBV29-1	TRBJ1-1	SVLVQSRTEAF
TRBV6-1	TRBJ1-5	ASSLREWGNQPQH
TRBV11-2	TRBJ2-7	ASSQGPSTYEQY
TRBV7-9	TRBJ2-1	ASSLGGRRFNEQF
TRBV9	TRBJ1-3	ASSAGTGGDTIY
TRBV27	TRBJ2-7	ASSRTGLPYEQY
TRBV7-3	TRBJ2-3	ASSAGLVTDTQY
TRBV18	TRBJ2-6	ASTSGTQYFSGANVLT
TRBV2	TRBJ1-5	ASNIRGGNQPQH
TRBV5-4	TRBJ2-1	PPGDEQF
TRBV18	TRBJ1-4	ASSPRQVNPPSNEKLF
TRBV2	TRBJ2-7	ASTPTTGSSYEQY
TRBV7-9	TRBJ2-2	ASPGKGTAGELF
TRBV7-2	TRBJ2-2	ASSHSGRDTGELF
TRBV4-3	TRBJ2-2	ASSQDWEQGAVSTGELF
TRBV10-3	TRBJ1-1	AISEQTVRGAF
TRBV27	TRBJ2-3	ASSFTGIPDTQY
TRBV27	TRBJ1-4	ASSLLGVTNEKLF
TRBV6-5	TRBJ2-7	ASSPAGVPGVEY
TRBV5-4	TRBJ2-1	ASSPGLAGGHYNEQF
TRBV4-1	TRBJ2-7	ASSQGTPNSEQY
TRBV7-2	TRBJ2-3	ASSPRPNQFSDTQY
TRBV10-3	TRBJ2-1	AINTPGLGAYNEQF
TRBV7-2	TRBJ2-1	ASSLRLAGGLGNEQF
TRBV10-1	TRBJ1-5	ASSESGGRNQPQH